The sample holds a few counts of the clone carrying this T cell receptor beta chain. Its antigen is currently unknown. The sample originates from a study of CD8+ T cells in alopecia areata. Study-level points and caveats: Sequencing of scalp samples also captures resident alphabeta T cells of normal skin. Especially in alopecia totalis/universalis, lesional scalp showed greater clonality than normal scalp did.

Sorting of CD4+ and CD8+ T cells was performed on PBMCs. Germline V CDR1 and CDR2: SEHNR, FQNEAQ (reference sequence). Trimming left V 11 bases short and J 5 bases short, with 10 bases between. The CDR3 runs 12 residues. The sequencing template was cDNA reverse transcribed from extracted RNA. Generated by immunoSEQ multiplex PCR, the TCRdb table keeps only in-frame clones and is missing some. The table includes approximately 65,000 clones, about half detected once. This sequence joins TRBV7-9 and TRBJ2-6; D is unresolved. This clonotype originated in a human donor with alopecia areata. The sample consisted of CD8+ T cells sorted from blood, taken at week 0. CDR3 in DNA: TGTGCCTCCGTTGGGAGGGCCAACGTCCTGACTTTC. Residues: CASVGRANVLTF.